Below are 4 T cell receptor beta chains sequenced from a single sample in a study of OX40 agonist ivuxolimab in advanced cancers. TCRdb's table, derived via immunoSEQ multiplex PCR, lists solely in-frame clones and lacks some. The table records approximately 84,000 clones, 94% of them present only once. The sequencing used CD4+ or CD8+ T cells sorted from blood, collected in a trial of the OX40 agonist ivuxolimab. The receptor source for this set is an adult with an advanced solid tumor such as melanoma, head and neck, liver or kidney cancer.

The V call is TRBV19, the J call TRBJ1-5; tentative D call: TRBD1 (5 bases). The germline V gene has CDR1 LNHDA and CDR2 SQIVND (reference sequence). V lost 3 bases and J lost 1, with 10 bases in between. The CDR3 is 15 residues long. Here the CDR3 DNA reads TGTGCCAGTAGTATCGCAGGGTCGAGCAATCAGCCCCAGCATTTT. It specifies CASSIAGSSNQPQHF.

V gene TRBV7-2 combines with J gene TRBJ1-3; 9 bases map to TRBD1. The CDR3 extends over 14 amino acids. Unmatched junction bases numbered 3, after V lost 6 bases and J lost 3 bases. CDR1 is SGHTA and CDR2 is FQGNSA in the germline V gene. CDR3 sequence (DNA): TGTGCCAGCAGTCAGGACAGGGGTGGAAACACCATATATTTT. Protein product: CASSQDRGGNTIYF.

The chain combines TRBV5-5 with TRBJ2-6; D unclear. The CDR3 length is 15 residues. Germline assignment: CDR1 SGHKS and CDR2 YYEKEE (reference sequence). Trimming removed 4 bases at V and 0 bases at J, with 8 bases between. The CDR3: CASSLGNSGANVLTF. The DNA for the CDR3 is TGTGCCAGCAGCCTGGGGAACTCTGGGGCCAACGTCCTGACTTTC.

The V and J genes are TRBV11-2 and TRBJ2-1; D unresolved. Germline loops: CDR1 SGHAT, CDR2 FQNNGV. CDR3 length equals 13 residues. V was clipped by 0 bases and J by 6 bases, with 6 bases between them. In DNA form, the CDR3 reads TGTGCCAGCAGCTTAGATCCCGGCAATGAGCAGTTCTTC. Translation gives CASSLDPGNEQFF.